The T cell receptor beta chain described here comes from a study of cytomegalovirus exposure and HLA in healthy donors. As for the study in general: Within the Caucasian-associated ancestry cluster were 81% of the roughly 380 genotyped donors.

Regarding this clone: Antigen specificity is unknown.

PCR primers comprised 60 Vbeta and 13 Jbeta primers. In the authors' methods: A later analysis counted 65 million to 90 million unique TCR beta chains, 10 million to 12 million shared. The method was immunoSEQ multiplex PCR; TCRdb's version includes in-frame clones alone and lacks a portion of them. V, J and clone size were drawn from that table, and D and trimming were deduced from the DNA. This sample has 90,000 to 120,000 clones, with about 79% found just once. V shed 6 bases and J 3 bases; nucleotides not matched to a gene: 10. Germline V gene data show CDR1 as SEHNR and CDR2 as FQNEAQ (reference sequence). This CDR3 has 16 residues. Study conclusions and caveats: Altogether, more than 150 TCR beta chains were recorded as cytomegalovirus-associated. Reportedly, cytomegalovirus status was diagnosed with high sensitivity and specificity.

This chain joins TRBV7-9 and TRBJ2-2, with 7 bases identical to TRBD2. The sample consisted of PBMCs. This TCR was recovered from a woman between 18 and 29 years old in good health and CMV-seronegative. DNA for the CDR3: TGTGCCAGCAGTAAAATGGGGACTACACACACCGGGGAGCTGTTTTTT. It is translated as CASSKMGTTHTGELFF.